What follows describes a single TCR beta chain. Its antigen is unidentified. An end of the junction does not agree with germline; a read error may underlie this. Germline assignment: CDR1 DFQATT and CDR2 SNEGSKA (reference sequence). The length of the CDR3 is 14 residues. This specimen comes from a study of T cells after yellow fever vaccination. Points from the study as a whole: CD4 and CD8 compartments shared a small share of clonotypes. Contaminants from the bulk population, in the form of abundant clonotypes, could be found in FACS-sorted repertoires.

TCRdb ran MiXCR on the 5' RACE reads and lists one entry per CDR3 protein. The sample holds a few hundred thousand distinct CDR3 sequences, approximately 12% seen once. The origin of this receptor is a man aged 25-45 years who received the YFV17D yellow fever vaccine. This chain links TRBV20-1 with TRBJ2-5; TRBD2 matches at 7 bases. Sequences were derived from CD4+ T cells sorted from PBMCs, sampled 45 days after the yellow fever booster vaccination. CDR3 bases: TGCAGTGCACGACTAGCTGTGGTGGGAGAGGCCCAGTACTTC. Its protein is CSARLAVVGEAQYF.